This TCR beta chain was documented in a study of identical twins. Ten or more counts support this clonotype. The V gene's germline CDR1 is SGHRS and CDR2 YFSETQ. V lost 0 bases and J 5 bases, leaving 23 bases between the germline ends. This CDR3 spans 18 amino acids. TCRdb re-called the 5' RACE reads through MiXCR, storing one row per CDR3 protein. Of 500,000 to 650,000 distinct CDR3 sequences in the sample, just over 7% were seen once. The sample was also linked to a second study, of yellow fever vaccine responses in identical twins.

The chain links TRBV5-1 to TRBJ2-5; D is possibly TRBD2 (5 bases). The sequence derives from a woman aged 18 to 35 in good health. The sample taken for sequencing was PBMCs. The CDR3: CASSLVEQRTARGETQYF. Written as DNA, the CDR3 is TGCGCCAGCAGCTTGGTAGAACAGCGGACCGCTCGCGGGGAGACCCAGTACTTC. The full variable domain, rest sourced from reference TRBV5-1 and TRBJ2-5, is KAGVTQTPRYLIKTRGQQVTLSCSPISGHRSVSWYQQTPGQGLQFLFEYFSETQRNKGNFPGRFSGRQFSNSRSEMNVSTLELGDSALYLCASSLVEQRTARGETQYFGPGTRLLVL.